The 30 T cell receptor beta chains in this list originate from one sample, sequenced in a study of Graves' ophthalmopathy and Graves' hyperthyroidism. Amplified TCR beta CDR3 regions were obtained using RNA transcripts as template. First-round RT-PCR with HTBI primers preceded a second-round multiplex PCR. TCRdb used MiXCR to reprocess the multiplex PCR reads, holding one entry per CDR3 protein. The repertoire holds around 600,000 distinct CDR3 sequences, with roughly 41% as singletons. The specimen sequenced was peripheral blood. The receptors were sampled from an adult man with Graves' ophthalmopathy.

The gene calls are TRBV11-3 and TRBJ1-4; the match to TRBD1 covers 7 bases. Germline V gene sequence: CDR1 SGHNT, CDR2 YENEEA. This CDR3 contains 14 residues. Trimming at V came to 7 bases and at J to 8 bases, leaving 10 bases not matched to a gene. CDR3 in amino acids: CASNSRGGGEKLFF. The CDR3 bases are TGTGCCAGCAACTCCAGGGGAGGGGGCGAAAAACTGTTTTTT.

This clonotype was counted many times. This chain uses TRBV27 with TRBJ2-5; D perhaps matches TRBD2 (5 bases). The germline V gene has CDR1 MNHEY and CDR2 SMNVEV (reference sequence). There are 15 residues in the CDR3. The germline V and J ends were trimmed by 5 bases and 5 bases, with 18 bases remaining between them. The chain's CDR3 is CASSPSGYQWETQYF. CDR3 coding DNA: TGTGCCAGCAGTCCCTCGGGATATCAGTGGGAGACCCAGTACTTC.

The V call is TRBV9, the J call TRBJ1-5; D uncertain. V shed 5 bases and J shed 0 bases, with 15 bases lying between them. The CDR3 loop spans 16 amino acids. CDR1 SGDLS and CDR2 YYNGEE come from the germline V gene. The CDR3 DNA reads TGTGCCAGCAGTTTAAAGGCTCGCTATAGCAATCAGCCCCAGCATTTT. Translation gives CASSLKARYSNQPQHF.

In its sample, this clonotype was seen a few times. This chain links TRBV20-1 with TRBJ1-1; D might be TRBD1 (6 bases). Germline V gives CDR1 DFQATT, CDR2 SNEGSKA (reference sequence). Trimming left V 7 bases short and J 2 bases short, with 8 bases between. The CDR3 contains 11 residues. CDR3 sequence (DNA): TGCAGTGGCGGGACAAACACTGAAGCTTTCTTT. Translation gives CSGGTNTEAFF.

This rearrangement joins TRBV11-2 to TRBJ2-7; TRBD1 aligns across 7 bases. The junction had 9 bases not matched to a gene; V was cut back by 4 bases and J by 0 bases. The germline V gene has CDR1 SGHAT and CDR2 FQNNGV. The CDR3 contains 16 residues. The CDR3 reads CASSSPGQQISYEQYF. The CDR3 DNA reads TGTGCCAGCAGCTCCCCGGGACAGCAGATCTCCTACGAGCAGTACTTC.

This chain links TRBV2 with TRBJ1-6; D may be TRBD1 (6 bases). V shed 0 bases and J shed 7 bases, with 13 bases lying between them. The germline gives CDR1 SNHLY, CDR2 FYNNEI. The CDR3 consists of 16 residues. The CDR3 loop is CASSEASLRGNSPLHF. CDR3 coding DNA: TGTGCCAGCAGTGAAGCGTCCTTGAGGGGGAATTCACCCCTCCACTTT.

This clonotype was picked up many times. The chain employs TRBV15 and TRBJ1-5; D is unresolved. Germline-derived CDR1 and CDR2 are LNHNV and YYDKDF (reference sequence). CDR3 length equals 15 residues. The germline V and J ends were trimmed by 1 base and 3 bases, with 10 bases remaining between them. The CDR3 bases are TGTGCCACCAGCAGAGGAGGCGAATTCAATCAGCCCCAGCATTTT. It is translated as CATSRGGEFNQPQHF.

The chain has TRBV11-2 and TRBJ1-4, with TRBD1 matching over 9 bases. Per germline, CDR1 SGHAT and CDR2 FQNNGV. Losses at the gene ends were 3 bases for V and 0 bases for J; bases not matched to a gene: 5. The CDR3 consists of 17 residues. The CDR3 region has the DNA TGTGCCAGCAGCTTGGGGGGGACAGGGACAACTAATGAAAAACTGTTTTTT. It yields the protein CASSLGGTGTTNEKLFF.

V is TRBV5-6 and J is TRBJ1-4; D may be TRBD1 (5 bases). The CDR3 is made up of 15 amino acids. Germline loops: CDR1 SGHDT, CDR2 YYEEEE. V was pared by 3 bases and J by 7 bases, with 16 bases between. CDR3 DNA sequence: TGTGCCAGCAGCTATATGACAGTTCCTTTTGAAAAACTGTTTTTT. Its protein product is CASSYMTVPFEKLFF.

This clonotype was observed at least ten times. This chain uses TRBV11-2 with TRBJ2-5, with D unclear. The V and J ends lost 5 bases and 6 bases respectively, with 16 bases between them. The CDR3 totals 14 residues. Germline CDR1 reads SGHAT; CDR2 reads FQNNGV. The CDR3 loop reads CASSDPPLGKTQYF. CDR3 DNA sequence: TGTGCCAGCAGCGATCCACCCCTTGGGAAGACCCAGTACTTC.

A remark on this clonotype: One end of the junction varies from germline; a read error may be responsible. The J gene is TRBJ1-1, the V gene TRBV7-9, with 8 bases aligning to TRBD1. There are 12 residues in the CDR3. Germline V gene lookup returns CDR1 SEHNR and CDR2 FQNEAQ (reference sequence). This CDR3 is CTSRPQGAEAFF. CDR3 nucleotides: TGTACCAGCAGGCCGCAGGGGGCTGAAGCCTTCTTT.

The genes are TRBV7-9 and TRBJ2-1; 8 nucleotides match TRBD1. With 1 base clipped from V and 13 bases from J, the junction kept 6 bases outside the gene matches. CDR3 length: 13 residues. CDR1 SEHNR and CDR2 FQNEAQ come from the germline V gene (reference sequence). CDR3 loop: CASSLEGGQGQFF. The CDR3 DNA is TGTGCCAGCAGCTTAGAAGGTGGACAGGGTCAGTTCTTC.

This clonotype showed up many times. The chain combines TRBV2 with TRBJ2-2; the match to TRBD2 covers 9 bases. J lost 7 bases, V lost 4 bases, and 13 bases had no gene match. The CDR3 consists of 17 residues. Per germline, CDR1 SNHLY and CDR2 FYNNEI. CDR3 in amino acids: CASSALRREGQDGELFF. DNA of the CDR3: TGTGCCAGCAGTGCCCTAAGGCGGGAGGGCCAGGACGGGGAGCTGTTTTTT.

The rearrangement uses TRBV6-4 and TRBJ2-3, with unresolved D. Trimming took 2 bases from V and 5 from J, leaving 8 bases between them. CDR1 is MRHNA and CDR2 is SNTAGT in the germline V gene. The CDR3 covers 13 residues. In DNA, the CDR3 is TGTGCCAGCAGTGACAGGGCACAAGATACGCAGTATTTT. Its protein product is CASSDRAQDTQYF.

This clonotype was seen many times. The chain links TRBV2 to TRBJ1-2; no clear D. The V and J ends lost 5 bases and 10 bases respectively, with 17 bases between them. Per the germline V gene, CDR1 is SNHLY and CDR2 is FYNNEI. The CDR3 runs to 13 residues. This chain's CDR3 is CASSPQDLGFYTF. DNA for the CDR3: TGTGCCAGCAGTCCTCAGGACCTGGGCTTCTACACCTTC.

The CDR3 nucleotides read TGTGCCAGCAGCTTAGACAGCGGAGGGACTAGCGACCCCTACGAGCAGTACTTC. Translation gives CASSLDSGGTSDPYEQYF. The rearrangement joins TRBV11-2 to TRBJ2-7; 10 nucleotides line up with TRBD2. After removal of 0 bases from V and 2 bases from J, the junction contained 10 bases not matched to a gene. From germline, CDR1 is SGHAT and CDR2 FQNNGV. The CDR3 consists of 18 residues.

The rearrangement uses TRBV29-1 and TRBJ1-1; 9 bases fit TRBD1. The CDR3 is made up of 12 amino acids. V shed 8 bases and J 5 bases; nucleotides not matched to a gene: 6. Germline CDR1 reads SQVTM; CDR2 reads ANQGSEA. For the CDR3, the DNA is TGCAGCTTGACAGGGGGTATGACTGAAGCTTTCTTT. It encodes CSLTGGMTEAFF. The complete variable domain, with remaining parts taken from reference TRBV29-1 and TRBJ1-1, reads SAVISQKPSRDICQRGTSLTIQCQVDSQVTMMFWYRQQPGQSLTLIATANQGSEATYESGFVIDKFPISRPNLTFSTLTVSNMSPEDSSIYLCSLTGGMTEAFFGQGTRLTVV.

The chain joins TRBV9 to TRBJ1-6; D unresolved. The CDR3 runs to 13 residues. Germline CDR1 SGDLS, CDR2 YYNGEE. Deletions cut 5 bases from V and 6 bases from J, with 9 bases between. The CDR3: CASSAHSNSPLHF. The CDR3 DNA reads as TGTGCCAGCAGTGCTCACAGTAATTCACCCCTCCACTTT.

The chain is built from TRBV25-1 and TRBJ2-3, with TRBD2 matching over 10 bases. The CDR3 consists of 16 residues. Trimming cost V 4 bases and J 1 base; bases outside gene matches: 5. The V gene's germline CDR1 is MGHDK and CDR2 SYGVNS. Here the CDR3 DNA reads TGTGCCAGCAGTGCAAAACTAGCGGGGCGCACAGATACGCAGTATTTT. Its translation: CASSAKLAGRTDTQYF.

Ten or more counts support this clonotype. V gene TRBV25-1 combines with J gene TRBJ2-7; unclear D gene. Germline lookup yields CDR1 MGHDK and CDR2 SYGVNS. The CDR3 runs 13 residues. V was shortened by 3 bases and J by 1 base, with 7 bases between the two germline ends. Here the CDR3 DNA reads TGTGCCAGCAGTGATAGGCAGTCCTACGAGCAGTACTTC. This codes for CASSDRQSYEQYF.

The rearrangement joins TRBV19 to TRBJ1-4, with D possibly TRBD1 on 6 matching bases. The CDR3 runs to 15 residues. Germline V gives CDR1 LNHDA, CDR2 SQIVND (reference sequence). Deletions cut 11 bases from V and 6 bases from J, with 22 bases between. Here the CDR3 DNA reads TGTGCCTGGAGTTCAAAGCAGGGGTCGGATGAAAAACTGTTTTTT. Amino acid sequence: CAWSSKQGSDEKLFF.

The CDR3 loop reads CASSYGGDRAQHF. In nucleotides, the CDR3 is TGTGCCAGCAGTTACGGGGGGGACAGGGCGCAGCATTTT. The rearrangement links TRBV6-5 to TRBJ1-5; 9 bases agree with TRBD1. The CDR3 runs 13 residues. The V gene's germline CDR1 is MNHEY and CDR2 SVGAGI. V lost 2 bases to trimming and J lost 13 bases; unmatched junction nucleotides: 6.

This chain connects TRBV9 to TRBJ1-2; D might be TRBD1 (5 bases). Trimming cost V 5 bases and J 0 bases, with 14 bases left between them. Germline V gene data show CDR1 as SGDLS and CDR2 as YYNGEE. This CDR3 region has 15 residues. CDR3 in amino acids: CASSEPDRANYGYTF. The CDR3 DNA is TGTGCCAGCAGTGAACCAGACAGAGCTAACTATGGCTACACCTTC.

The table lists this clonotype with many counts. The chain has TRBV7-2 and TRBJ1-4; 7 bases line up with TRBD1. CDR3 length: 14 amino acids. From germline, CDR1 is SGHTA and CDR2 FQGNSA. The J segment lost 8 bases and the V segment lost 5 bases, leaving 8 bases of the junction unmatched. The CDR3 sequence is CASSPQGTAEKLFF. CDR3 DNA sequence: TGTGCCAGCAGCCCGCAGGGGACAGCGGAAAAACTGTTTTTT.

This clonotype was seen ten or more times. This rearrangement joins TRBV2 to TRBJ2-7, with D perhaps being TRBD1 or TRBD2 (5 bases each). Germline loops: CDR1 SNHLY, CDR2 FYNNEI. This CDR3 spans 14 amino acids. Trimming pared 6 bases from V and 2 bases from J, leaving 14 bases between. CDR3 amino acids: CASRGSGTTYEQYF. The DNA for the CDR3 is TGTGCCAGCAGGGGATCCGGGACCACCTACGAGCAGTACTTC. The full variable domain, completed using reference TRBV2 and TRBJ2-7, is EPEVTQTPSHQVTQMGQEVILRCVPISNHLYFYWYRQILGQKVEFLVSFYNNEISEKSEIFDDQFSVERPDGSNFTLKIRSTKLEDSAMYFCASRGSGTTYEQYFGPGTRLTVT.

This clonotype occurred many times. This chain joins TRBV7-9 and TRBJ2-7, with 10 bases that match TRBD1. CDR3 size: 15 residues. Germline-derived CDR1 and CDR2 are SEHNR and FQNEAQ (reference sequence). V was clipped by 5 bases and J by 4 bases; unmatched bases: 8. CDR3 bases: TGTGCCAGCAGCGAAACCGGGACAGGGGATTACGAGCAGTACTTC. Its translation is CASSETGTGDYEQYF.

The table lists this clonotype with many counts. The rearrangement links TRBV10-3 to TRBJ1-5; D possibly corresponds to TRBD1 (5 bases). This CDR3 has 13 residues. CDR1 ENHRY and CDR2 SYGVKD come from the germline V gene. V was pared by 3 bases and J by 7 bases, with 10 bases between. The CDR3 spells CAISDRVGQPQHF. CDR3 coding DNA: TGTGCCATCAGTGACAGGGTCGGGCAGCCCCAGCATTTT.

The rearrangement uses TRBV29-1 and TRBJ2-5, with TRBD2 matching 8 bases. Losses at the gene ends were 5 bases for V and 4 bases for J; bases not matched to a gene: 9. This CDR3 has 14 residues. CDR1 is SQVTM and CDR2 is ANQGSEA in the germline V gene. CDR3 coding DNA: TGCAGCGTTCTTTCTAGCGGGTTGGGAGAGACCCAGTACTTC. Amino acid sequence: CSVLSSGLGETQYF.

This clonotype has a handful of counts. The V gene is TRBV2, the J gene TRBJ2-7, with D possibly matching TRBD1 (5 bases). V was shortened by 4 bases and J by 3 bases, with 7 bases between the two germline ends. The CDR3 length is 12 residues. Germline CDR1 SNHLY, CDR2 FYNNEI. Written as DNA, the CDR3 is TGTGCCAGCAGTGTGACAGACTACGAGCAGTACTTC. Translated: CASSVTDYEQYF.

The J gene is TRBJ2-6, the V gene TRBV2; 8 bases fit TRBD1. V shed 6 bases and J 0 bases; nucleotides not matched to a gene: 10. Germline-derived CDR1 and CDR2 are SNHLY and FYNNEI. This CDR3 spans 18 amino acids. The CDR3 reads CASRDLPGTGSGANVLTF. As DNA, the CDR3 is TGTGCCAGCAGGGACTTACCCGGGACAGGCTCTGGGGCCAACGTCCTGACTTTC. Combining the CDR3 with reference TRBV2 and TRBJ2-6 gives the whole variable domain EPEVTQTPSHQVTQMGQEVILRCVPISNHLYFYWYRQILGQKVEFLVSFYNNEISEKSEIFDDQFSVERPDGSNFTLKIRSTKLEDSAMYFCASRDLPGTGSGANVLTFGAGSRLTVL.